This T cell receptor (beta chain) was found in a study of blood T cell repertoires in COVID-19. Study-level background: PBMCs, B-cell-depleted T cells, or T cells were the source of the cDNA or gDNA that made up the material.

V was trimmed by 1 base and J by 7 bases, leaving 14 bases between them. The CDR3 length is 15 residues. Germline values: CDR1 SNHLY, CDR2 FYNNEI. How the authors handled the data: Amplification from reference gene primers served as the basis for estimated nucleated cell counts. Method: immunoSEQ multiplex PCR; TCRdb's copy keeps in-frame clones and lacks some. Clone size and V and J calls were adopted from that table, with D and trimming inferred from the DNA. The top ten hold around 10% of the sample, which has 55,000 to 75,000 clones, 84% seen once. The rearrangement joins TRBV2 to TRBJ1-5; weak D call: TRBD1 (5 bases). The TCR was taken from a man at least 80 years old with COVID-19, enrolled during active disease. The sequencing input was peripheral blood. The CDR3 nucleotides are TGTGCCAGCAGTGAAGGGCAGGGAATGGGGCAGCCCCAGCATTTT. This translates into CASSEGQGMGQPQHF.